These T cell receptor beta chains were read from a single sample in a study of chemoradiotherapy in HPV16-positive cancers. The method was immunoSEQ multiplex PCR; TCRdb's version includes in-frame clones alone and lacks a portion of them. The sample lists approximately 800 clones; 80% were seen once. The starting material was tumor tissue, obtained from a patient who underwent chemoradiotherapy. These TCRs come from a human donor with HPV-associated anogenital cancer. The CDR3 runs from the conserved cysteine through the conserved F or W. The D gene is left open where the match is weak. Clone size is given for some rows only: seen once, a few or many times, or a class if the clone is expanded.

>TRBV15|.|TRBJ2-1|.
TGTGCCACCAGCAGAGATCTGAGCTCCTACAATGAGCAGTTCTTC
CATSRDLSSYNEQFF
>TRBV7-3|.|TRBJ2-6|.
TGTGCCAGCAGCTTAATAGGGTCCGACGTCCTGACTTTC
CASSLIGSDVLTF
>TRBV6-5|.|TRBJ2-1|.
TGTGCCACCCAGTCGAGGGGGGGCCCGTACAATGAGCAGTTCTTC
CATQSRGGPYNEQFF
>TRBV2|.|TRBJ1-1|.
TGTGCCAGCATCGGGCTAGAAGCTTTCTTT
CASIGLEAFF
>TRBV15|.|TRBJ1-5|.
TGTGCCACCAGCAGGGGTGGCAATCAGCCCCAGCATTTT
CATSRGGNQPQHF
>TRBV14|.|TRBJ1-3|.
TGTGCCAGCAGCCGGGAATACACCATATATTTT
CASSREYTIYF
>TRBV2|.|TRBJ1-2|TRBD1
TGTGCCAGCAGTGGGACAGGGGTCACGGACTATGGCTACACCTTC
CASSGTGVTDYGYTF
>TRBV30|.|TRBJ1-4|TRBD1
TGTGCCTGGAGTGGAAACAGGGGGGCAGATGAAAAACTGTTTTTT
CAWSGNRGADEKLFF
>TRBV30|.|TRBJ2-7|.
TGTGCCTGGGGACAGAGCTCCTACGAGCAGTACTTC
CAWGQSSYEQYF
>TRBV7-9|large|TRBJ2-3|.
TGTGCCACCGGGGTACAAGTAGATACGCAGTATTTT
CATGVQVDTQYF
>TRBV30|large|TRBJ1-4|.
TGTGCCTGGAGTGCCTTGCACGGACCAACTAATGAAAAACTGTTTTTT
CAWSALHGPTNEKLFF
>TRBV4-1|.|TRBJ2-7|TRBD2
TGCGCCAGCAGCCAAGATGGGGGCAGGGGACTAGCGGGGACCTACGAGCAGTACTTC
CASSQDGGRGLAGTYEQYF
>TRBV27|.|TRBJ2-1|TRBD2
TGTGCCAGCAGTTGGGGGGGAGTGGACAATGAGCAGTTCTTC
CASSWGGVDNEQFF
>TRBV19|.|TRBJ1-2|TRBD1
TGTGCCAGTAGTATAGGTCGGACAGGTTCGAGCTATGGCTACACCTTC
CASSIGRTGSSYGYTF
>TRBV9|.|TRBJ2-2|TRBD2
TGTGCCAGCAGCGTAGGACTAGCGGACGCCGGGGAGCTGTTTTTT
CASSVGLADAGELFF
>TRBV5-6|.|TRBJ1-5|.
TGTGCCAGCAGTCCAGGGTTCCTTAGCAATCAGCCCCAGCATTTT
CASSPGFLSNQPQHF
>TRBV29-1|.|TRBJ1-1|TRBD1
TGCAGCGTGACATCGGGACAGGGGGCCGCTGAAGCTTTCTTT
CSVTSGQGAAEAFF
>TRBV28|.|TRBJ2-3|TRBD2
TGTGCCAGCACCACTACGGTTCTAGCGGGGCCCCTCCCTAGCACAGATACGCAGTATTTT
CASTTTVLAGPLPSTDTQYF
>TRBV19|.|TRBJ1-1|.
TGTGCCAGTAGTATTAAGATGAACACTGAAGCTTTCTTT
CASSIKMNTEAFF
>TRBV27|.|TRBJ1-1|.
TGTGCCAGCAGTTTGACCGCCTTGAACACTGAAGCTTTCTTT
CASSLTALNTEAFF
>TRBV2|.|TRBJ1-4|.
TGTGCCAGCAACCCCGATGGGAGGGCAACTAATGAAAAACTGTTTTTT
CASNPDGRATNEKLFF
>TRBV11-2|.|TRBJ2-1|.
TGTGCCAGCAGCCGGGACGCACGATACAATGAGCAGTTCTTC
CASSRDARYNEQFF
>TRBV2|.|TRBJ1-2|.
TGTGCCAGCAGCGATTCCTCGTCTCGGGGCTACACCTTC
CASSDSSSRGYTF
>TRBV10-3|few|TRBJ2-7|.
TGTGCCATCAGTGAATCACAGTCCGTCTCCTACGAGCAGTACTTC
CAISESQSVSYEQYF
>TRBV19|.|TRBJ1-1|.
TGTGCCAGTAGTATCCGCCCGAACACTGAAGCTTTCTTT
CASSIRPNTEAFF
>TRBV20-1|.|TRBJ2-7|.
TGCAGTGCTAGCCAAAGCGAGCAGTACTTC
CSASQSEQYF
>TRBV20-1|.|TRBJ2-3|.
TGCAGTGCTCAGATTGATACGCAGTATTTT
CSAQIDTQYF
>TRBV28|.|TRBJ1-2|.
TGTGCCTCACGGAGGGGGTTAAACTATGGCTACACCTTC
CASRRGLNYGYTF
>TRBV7-9|few|TRBJ2-1|.
TGTGCCAGCAGCTGGGCTCAGCTAGCAGACGACGGTGAGCAGTTCTTC
CASSWAQLADDGEQFF
>TRBV4-3|.|TRBJ1-2|TRBD1
TGCGCCAGCAGCCAAGATAGCCCAGGACAGGGGCATGGCTACACCTTC
CASSQDSPGQGHGYTF
>TRBV2|.|TRBJ2-7|.
TGTGCCAGCAGTGACGCGGACAGCTCCTACGAGCAGTACTTC
CASSDADSSYEQYF
>TRBV7-3|.|TRBJ2-2|.
TGTGCCAGCAGCTTGTTCGAGGGCGGGGAGCTGTTTTTT
CASSLFEGGELFF
>TRBV30|.|TRBJ2-1|TRBD2
TGTGCCTGGAGTGTAGGTAGCGGGGGCCAGGATGAGCAGTTCTTC
CAWSVGSGGQDEQFF